This section outlines one T cell receptor (beta chain) sequence together with its context. V lost 6 bases and J lost 4; bases outside the gene matches: 7. Germline V lookup: CDR1 SNHLY, CDR2 FYNNEI. The CDR3 sequence is 17 residues long. The sample originates from a study of blood T cell repertoires in COVID-19. As for the study in general: Collection of acute and convalescent COVID-19 samples took place in the United States, Italy and Spain.

Study processing details: Estimates of nucleated cell counts were drawn from the amplification of reference gene primers. TCRdb keeps only in-frame clones here, not all; method: immunoSEQ multiplex PCR. V and J calls and clone size follow that table, whereas D and trimming were derived from the DNA. The data contain more than 300,000 clones, 91% of them singletons. The sequenced material came from peripheral blood. This chain links TRBV2 with TRBJ2-1; TRBD2 agrees at 15 bases. The TCR was taken from a young woman who had recovered from COVID-19. The CDR3 reads CASRAGTSGRRYNEQFF. CDR3 nucleotide sequence: TGTGCCAGCAGGGCCGGGACTAGCGGGAGGAGGTACAATGAGCAGTTCTTC.